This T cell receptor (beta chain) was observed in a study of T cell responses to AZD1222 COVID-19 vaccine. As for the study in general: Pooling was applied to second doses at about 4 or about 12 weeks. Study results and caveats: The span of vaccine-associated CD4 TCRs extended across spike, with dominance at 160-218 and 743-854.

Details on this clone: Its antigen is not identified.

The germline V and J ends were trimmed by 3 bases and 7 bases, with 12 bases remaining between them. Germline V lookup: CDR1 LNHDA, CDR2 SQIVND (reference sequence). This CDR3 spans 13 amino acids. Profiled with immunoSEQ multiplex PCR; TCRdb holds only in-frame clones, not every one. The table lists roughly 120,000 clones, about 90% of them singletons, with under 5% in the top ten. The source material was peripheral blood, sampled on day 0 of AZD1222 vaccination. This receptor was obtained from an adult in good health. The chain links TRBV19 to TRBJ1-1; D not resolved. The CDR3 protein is CASSMIPPIEAFF. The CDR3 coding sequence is TGTGCCAGTAGTATGATCCCCCCGATTGAAGCTTTCTTT.